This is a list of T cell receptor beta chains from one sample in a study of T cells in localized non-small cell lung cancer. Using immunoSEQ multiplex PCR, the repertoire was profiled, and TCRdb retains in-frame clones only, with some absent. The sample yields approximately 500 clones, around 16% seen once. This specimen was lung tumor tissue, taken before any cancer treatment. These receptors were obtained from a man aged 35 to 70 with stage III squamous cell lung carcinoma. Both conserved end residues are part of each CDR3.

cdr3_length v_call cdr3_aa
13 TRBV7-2 CASSPAGGVEQFF
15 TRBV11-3 CASSLSTGINSPLHF
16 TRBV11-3 CASSHERGGSTDTQYF
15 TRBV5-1 CASSLEGFSNQPQHF
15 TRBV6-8 CASSNPGGHTGELFF
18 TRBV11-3 CASSFRLAGGLETGELFF
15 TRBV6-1 CASSEAAGGGTEAFF
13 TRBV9 CASSVGARDEQYF
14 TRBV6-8 CASRSQGDNSPLHF
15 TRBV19 CASKGGLAPTDTQYF
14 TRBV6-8 CASSYRRGSYEQYF
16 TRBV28 CASSPPDSFISNTIYF
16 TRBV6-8 CASSPDNGGPGSPLHF
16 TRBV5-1 CASSLVLAGGTDTQYF
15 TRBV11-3 CASAGGPASTDTQYF
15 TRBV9 CASSARGRNVYGYTF
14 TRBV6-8 CAIGTGDSNQPQHF
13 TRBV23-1 CASSLGAALEAFF
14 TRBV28 CASSLYRGATEAFF
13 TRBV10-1 CASSESYQETQYF
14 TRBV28 CASIKGQGSYEQYF
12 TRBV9 CASSSPGGIQYF
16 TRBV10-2 CASSDRSREGMDTQYF
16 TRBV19 CASLPGQGGGYYGYTF